This T cell receptor (beta chain) was obtained from a study of blood T cell repertoires in COVID-19. Across the study: Italy, Spain and the United States were the sources of the convalescent and acute COVID-19 samples. PBMCs, B-cell-depleted T cells, or T cells were the source of the cDNA or gDNA that made up the material.

CDR1 is SGHRS, CDR2 YFSETQ, per germline. CDR3 length: 15 amino acids. V was shortened by 2 bases and J by 0 bases, with 6 bases between the two germline ends. The data were produced by immunoSEQ multiplex PCR, yet TCRdb's version contains in-frame clones alone and is incomplete. In the table there are about 400,000 clones, around 88% of which are singletons. The clonotype comes from a woman between 55 and 75 years old with COVID-19, enrolled during active disease. The source material was peripheral blood. The J gene is TRBJ2-6, the V gene TRBV5-1, with D perhaps TRBD1 (5 bases). The CDR3 DNA reads as TGCGCCAGCAGCTTAGACAGCTCTGGGGCCAACGTCCTGACTTTC. This sequence encodes CASSLDSSGANVLTF.